Listed here are 18 T cell receptor beta chains from one sample, sequenced in a study of post-analysis software for immune sequencing data (dated by TCRdb to between 2015 and 2016). On the study overall, not on this receptor specifically: Roughly 5 TRBV segments, including TRBV5-6, TRBV5-1 and TRBV20-1, were significantly more frequent in patients than controls.

The library was prepared using PCR. The instrument was an Illumina HiSeq 2500. To reduce PCR and sequencing biases, unique molecular identifiers were incorporated into the TCR beta cDNA libraries. The public reads were reprocessed in TCRdb via fastp at Q25 and MiXCR, keeping in-frame beta chains. Entries are consolidated by CDR3 protein sequence, retaining the most common genes and DNA. For this sample there are 750,000 to 950,000 distinct CDR3 sequences; approximately 53% appear just once. The ten largest clones represent about 4.8% of the sample. No antigen has been assigned to these receptors. The sequenced sample consisted of blood. These receptors were taken from a girl aged 10 to 17 with multiple sclerosis.

The rearrangement uses TRBV4-2 and TRBJ2-7; a possible D gene is TRBD1 (5 bases). The CDR3 loop spans 14 amino acids. CDR1 is LGHNA, CDR2 YNFKEQ, per germline. Trimming pared 8 bases from V and 0 bases from J, leaving 14 bases between. The CDR3 DNA reads TGTGCCAGCTCCCCCGCTGGACACTCCTACGAGCAGTACTTC. Its protein is CASSPAGHSYEQYF.

The chain is built from TRBV3-1 and TRBJ2-7; D is undetermined. This CDR3 spans 14 amino acids. The germline gives CDR1 LGHDT, CDR2 YNNKEL (reference sequence). The germline V and J ends were trimmed by 0 bases and 1 base, with 7 bases remaining between them. The CDR3: CASSQDHASYEQYF. Here the CDR3 DNA reads TGTGCCAGCAGCCAAGACCACGCTTCCTACGAGCAGTACTTC.

The rearrangement uses TRBV6-1 and TRBJ1-5; unclear D gene. Germline loops: CDR1 MNHNS, CDR2 SASEGT. The CDR3 loop spans 16 amino acids. V was shortened by 6 bases and J by 5 bases, with 20 bases between the two germline ends. The CDR3 loop is CASSRRRLREDQPQHF. CDR3 nucleotide sequence: TGTGCCAGCAGCCGCCGGCGATTAAGGGAAGATCAGCCCCAGCATTTT.

This clonotype was seen a handful of times. This rearrangement joins TRBV12-3 or TRBV12-4 to TRBJ1-4; D unresolved. The CDR3 length is 15 residues. V lost 6 bases and J 2 bases, leaving 13 bases between the germline ends. CDR3 DNA sequence: TGTGCCAGCAGCCCGACGGGTATGACTAATGAAAAACTGTTTTTT. Protein: CASSPTGMTNEKLFF.

This clonotype was detected a few times. This rearrangement joins TRBV6-5 to TRBJ2-1; possibly TRBD2 for D (7 bases). Trimming left V 2 bases short and J 6 bases short, with 29 bases between. The germline gives CDR1 MNHEY, CDR2 SVGAGI. CDR3 length: 20 amino acids. CDR3 residues: CASSYAGPVGGGRLSNEQFF. As DNA, the CDR3 is TGTGCCAGCAGTTACGCCGGTCCTGTTGGGGGGGGCCGTCTTTCCAATGAGCAGTTCTTC.

This chain connects TRBV9 to TRBJ2-4; D remains unclear. The closer fit of TRBJ2-7 to the DNA end suggests the J call may be wrong. Germline V gene data show CDR1 as SGDLS and CDR2 as YYNGEE. The CDR3 runs 13 residues. CDR3 region: CASSVSFPGEQYF. The CDR3 DNA reads as TGTGCCAGCAGCGTATCCTTCCCGGGCGAGCAGTACTTC.

CDR3 DNA sequence: TGTGCCAGCAGTAACGTTCGGACAGGGGGCTCCGCATTGCAGTACTTC. This encodes CASSNVRTGGSALQYF. The gene calls are TRBV6-5 and TRBJ2-4, with TRBD1 matching 11 bases. Trimming at V came to 5 bases and at J to 13 bases, leaving 16 bases not matched to a gene. Looked up from germline, CDR1 is MNHEY and CDR2 is SVGAGI. The CDR3 contains 16 residues.

At least ten counts were recorded for this clonotype. The V and J genes are TRBV9 and TRBJ1-6; TRBD1 aligns across 8 bases. CDR3 size: 16 residues. Germline assignment: CDR1 SGDLS and CDR2 YYNGEE. Trimming cost V 0 bases and J 7 bases; bases outside gene matches: 6. CDR3 in amino acids: CASSVEGTGGNSPLHF. CDR3 bases: TGTGCCAGCAGCGTAGAAGGGACAGGTGGGAATTCACCCCTCCACTTT.

The chain joins TRBV20-1 to TRBJ2-5, with TRBD2 matching over 7 bases. The CDR3 is 14 residues long. The ends lost 1 base at V and 2 bases at J; junction bases unmatched: 4. Germline-derived CDR1 and CDR2 are DFQATT and SNEGSKA (reference sequence). The CDR3 region is CSARAFGGQETQYF. The CDR3 DNA follows: TGCAGTGCTAGAGCTTTCGGGGGGCAAGAGACCCAGTACTTC.

The chain couples TRBV4-2 to TRBJ2-5; 7 positions match TRBD2. Trimming took 0 bases from V and 3 from J; bases not matched to a gene: 13. Germline lookup yields CDR1 LGHNA and CDR2 YNFKEQ. This CDR3 has 18 amino acids. CDR3 residues: CASSQELTNGLAEETQYF. The DNA of the CDR3 is TGTGCCAGCAGCCAAGAGCTAACAAATGGGCTAGCGGAAGAGACCCAGTACTTC.

This sequence joins TRBV7-2 and TRBJ2-7; TRBD2 aligns across 8 bases. V dropped 2 bases and J dropped 2; count of bases not matched to a gene: 2. CDR3 length equals 14 residues. Germline CDR1 and CDR2: SGHTA and FQGNSA. The CDR3 spells CTSSLRTSPYEQYF. DNA of the CDR3: TGTACCAGCAGCTTACGGACTAGCCCCTACGAGCAGTACTTC.

This clonotype was counted a few times. The chain employs TRBV5-1 and TRBJ2-5; 8 bases map to TRBD1. The CDR3 is made up of 15 amino acids. The V and J ends lost 0 bases and 4 bases, in that order; junction bases with no gene match: 5. Looked up from germline, CDR1 is SGHRS and CDR2 is YFSETQ. The CDR3 loop is CASSLAPGGLETQYF. CDR3 nucleotides: TGCGCCAGCAGCTTGGCCCCAGGGGGCCTAGAGACCCAGTACTTC.

The V call is TRBV20-1, the J call TRBJ1-2; D ambiguous. The CDR3 loop spans 16 amino acids. Deletions cut 6 bases from V and 1 base from J, with 21 bases between. Germline V gene sequence: CDR1 DFQATT, CDR2 SNEGSKA (reference sequence). This chain's CDR3 is CSANPSGFRFNYGYTF. The DNA for the CDR3 is TGCAGTGCCAACCCCTCAGGTTTTCGGTTTAACTATGGCTACACCTTC.

The chain combines TRBV5-1 with TRBJ1-2; D is uncertain. CDR1 is SGHRS and CDR2 is YFSETQ in the germline V gene. Trimming cost V 1 base and J 0 bases, with 10 bases left between them. The CDR3 spans 15 residues. The CDR3 loop reads CASSLSWQANYGYTF. The CDR3 nucleotides read TGCGCCAGCAGCTTGAGCTGGCAGGCTAACTATGGCTACACCTTC.

This chain uses TRBV12-5 with TRBJ2-1; weak D call: TRBD1 (6 bases). V shed 5 bases and J shed 1 base, with 15 bases lying between them. Germline CDR1 LGHNT, CDR2 FRNRAP. The CDR3 extends over 16 amino acids. The chain's CDR3 is CASGLRAGVSYNEQFF. CDR3 DNA: TGTGCTAGTGGTCTTAGGGCAGGGGTTTCCTACAATGAGCAGTTCTTC.

This chain joins TRBV21-1 and TRBJ2-1; the table's D call, TRBD2, has no DNA check behind it. TRBV21-1 is a known pseudogene. The length of the CDR3 is 18 residues. The CDR3 DNA follows: TGTGCCAGCAGCCCCCCCTATATAGCGGGAAACTCCTACAATGAGCAGTTCTTC. Translation: CASSPPYIAGNSYNEQFF.

This clonotype is a singleton in its sample. The chain employs TRBV29-1 and TRBJ2-3; D unclear. The germline V gene encodes CDR1 SQVTM and CDR2 ANQGSEA. CDR3 length: 10 residues. CDR3 amino acids: CSVYTDTQYF. Written as DNA, the CDR3 is TGCAGTGTATACACAGATACGCAGTATTTT.

The chain carries TRBV4-2 and TRBJ1-1; the D gene is possibly TRBD1 (6 bases). This CDR3 contains 15 residues. The germline V gene has CDR1 LGHNA and CDR2 YNFKEQ. V was shortened by 1 base and J by 5 bases, with 14 bases between the two germline ends. CDR3 residues: CASSQGPGANTEAFF. In DNA form, the CDR3 reads TGTGCCAGCAGCCAAGGACCGGGGGCGAATACTGAAGCTTTCTTT.